The 18 T cell receptor beta chains below come from one sample, sequenced in a study of T cells in Graves' hyperthyroidism and ophthalmopathy. TCR beta CDR3 regions were amplified from RNA transcripts. Primed by the HTBI set, a first-round RT-PCR was run on the TCR CDR3. TCRdb ran MiXCR on the multiplex PCR reads and lists one entry per CDR3 protein. The repertoire consists of 340,000 or so distinct CDR3 sequences, with around a sixth occurring once and the leading ten covering less than 65%. Sequencing was performed on blood. All receptors come from a woman aged 50 to 60 with Graves' hyperthyroidism.

This clonotype appeared once. The chain combines TRBV6-2 or TRBV6-3 with TRBJ2-3; 9 bases map to TRBD1. The J segment lost 3 bases and the V segment lost 6 bases, leaving 10 bases of the junction unmatched. Germline V CDR1 and CDR2: MNHEY, SVGEGT. CDR3 length: 16 amino acids. The CDR3 DNA reads as TGTGCCAGCAGCGAATTTGGGACAGGGTCAACAGATACGCAGTATTTT. Protein: CASSEFGTGSTDTQYF.

This clonotype was seen ten or more times. The gene calls are TRBV5-8 and TRBJ1-1; D perhaps matches TRBD1 (5 bases). Per germline, CDR1 SGHTS and CDR2 YDEGEE. This CDR3 contains 14 residues. V was cut by 4 bases and J by 7 bases, with 17 bases left in between. The CDR3 loop is CASSRRDSINEAFF. CDR3 bases: TGTGCCAGCAGCAGGAGAGACAGTATAAATGAAGCTTTCTTT.

The chain couples TRBV27 to TRBJ2-2; TRBD2 agrees at 11 bases. V lost 5 bases, J lost 4 bases, and 18 bases stayed unmatched. Germline lookup yields CDR1 MNHEY and CDR2 SMNVEV (reference sequence). This CDR3 is 20 amino acids long. CDR3 protein: CASSPRAPVLAGDSTGELFF. CDR3 DNA: TGTGCCAGCAGTCCCCGGGCCCCCGTACTAGCGGGGGATTCCACCGGGGAGCTGTTTTTT.

The genes are TRBV18 and TRBJ2-1; 8 nucleotides agree with TRBD2. The V gene's germline CDR1 is KGHSH and CDR2 LQKENI. CDR3 length equals 17 residues. J was trimmed by 4 bases and V by 3 bases; bases with no gene match: 11. CDR3: CASSPPAGAGVYNEQFF. The CDR3 DNA reads TGTGCCAGCTCACCGCCCGCGGGAGCGGGGGTTTACAATGAGCAGTTCTTC.

This clonotype has at least ten counts. The rearrangement joins TRBV5-1 to TRBJ2-3; a weak D match, TRBD2 (5 bases). V lost 0 bases, J lost 6 bases, and 8 bases lay in between. This CDR3 contains 13 residues. Germline CDR1 SGHRS, CDR2 YFSETQ. The CDR3 DNA is TGCGCCAGCAGCTTGGCCCCGGGGGATACGCAGTATTTT. Translation: CASSLAPGDTQYF.

The rearrangement uses TRBV14 and TRBJ1-1; D is perhaps TRBD1 (6 bases). V lost 0 bases and J lost 4, with 21 bases in between. This CDR3 is 18 amino acids long. Germline-derived CDR1 and CDR2 are SGHDN and FVKESK. The CDR3 bases are TGTGCCAGCAGCCAAGAAATTTCCGGCAGGGGCGCGTCCACTGAAGCTTTCTTT. Protein product: CASSQEISGRGASTEAFF.

This clonotype has ten or more counts. The chain couples TRBV5-5 to TRBJ2-1; 10 nucleotides line up with TRBD1. Germline lookup yields CDR1 SGHKS and CDR2 YYEKEE (reference sequence). This CDR3 region has 16 residues. Unmatched junction bases numbered 4, after V lost 0 bases and J lost 4 bases. As DNA, the CDR3 is TGTGCCAGCAGCTTGGGTTGGACAGGGGGTTACAATGAGCAGTTCTTC. This translates into CASSLGWTGGYNEQFF.

This clonotype was picked up a small number of times. This sequence joins TRBV29-1 and TRBJ2-1; TRBD2 aligns across 12 bases. The germline V gene encodes CDR1 SQVTM and CDR2 ANQGSEA. V was pared by 0 bases and J by 9 bases, with 3 bases of the junction left unmatched. The CDR3 runs 14 residues. The CDR3 protein is CSVEETSGRIEQFF. The DNA of the CDR3 is TGCAGCGTTGAAGAGACTAGCGGGAGAATTGAGCAGTTCTTC.

This clonotype was found a few times. CDR3 sequence reads: CASSSWDRVYGYTF. Here the CDR3 DNA reads TGTGCCAGCAGCAGCTGGGACAGGGTATATGGCTACACCTTC. V usage is TRBV7-9 and J usage is TRBJ1-2; 9 positions agree with TRBD1. Germline-derived CDR1 and CDR2 are SEHNR and FQNEAQ (reference sequence). The J segment lost 5 bases and the V segment lost 5 bases, leaving 6 bases of the junction unmatched. The CDR3 runs to 14 residues.

The V gene is TRBV28, the J gene TRBJ1-1; D unresolved. The germline CDR1 and CDR2 sequences are MDHEN and SYDVKM. CDR3 length: 14 residues. V gave up 4 bases and J gave up 3 bases, with 12 bases separating them. The CDR3 protein is CASSSSTFHTEAFF. The CDR3 bases are TGTGCCAGCAGTTCATCGACATTCCACACTGAAGCTTTCTTT. Looking up the rest from reference TRBV28 and TRBJ1-1 gives the full variable domain: DVKVTQSSRYLVKRTGEKVFLECVQDMDHENMFWYRQDPGLGLRLIYFSYDVKMKEKGDIPEGYSVSREKKERFSLILESASTNQTSMYLCASSSSTFHTEAFFGQGTRLTVV.

This clonotype was recorded at least ten times. The chain joins TRBV4-1 to TRBJ2-1, with 9 nucleotides matching TRBD2. Unmatched junction bases numbered 2, after V lost 4 bases and J lost 4 bases. The CDR3 is 14 residues long. Germline lookup yields CDR1 MGHRA and CDR2 YSYEKL. The CDR3 DNA follows: TGCGCCAGCAGCCGACTAGCGGCATACAATGAGCAGTTCTTC. Its translation is CASSRLAAYNEQFF.

This clonotype was recorded at least ten times. The gene calls are TRBV7-9 and TRBJ2-3, with 7 bases fitting TRBD1. This CDR3 is 15 amino acids long. Germline V gene sequence: CDR1 SEHNR, CDR2 FQNEAQ (reference sequence). The junction had 7 bases not matched to a gene; V was cut back by 5 bases and J by 2 bases. CDR3 DNA sequence: TGTGCCAGCAGCCCCCTGGGACAGTCCACAGATACGCAGTATTTT. Amino acid sequence: CASSPLGQSTDTQYF.

This clonotype was observed a handful of times. The V and J genes are TRBV10-1 and TRBJ1-6; D is ambiguous. CDR3 size: 15 residues. Per the germline V gene, CDR1 is WNHNN and CDR2 is SYGVQD (reference sequence). V lost 6 bases and J lost 7, with 16 bases in between. The CDR3 loop reads CASREDPSPNSPLHF. Written as DNA, the CDR3 is TGCGCCAGCAGGGAAGACCCAAGTCCGAATTCACCCCTCCACTTT.

This clonotype came up many times. The J gene is TRBJ2-1, the V gene TRBV2; 12 positions match TRBD2. There are 18 residues in the CDR3. Germline lookup yields CDR1 SNHLY and CDR2 FYNNEI. Losses at the gene ends were 7 bases for V and 0 bases for J; bases not matched to a gene: 10. In nucleotides, the CDR3 is TGTGCCAGCACCAACCCTCTAGCGGGAGGGAGCTCCTACAATGAGCAGTTCTTC. It translates to CASTNPLAGGSSYNEQFF.

CDR3 sequence (DNA): TGTGCCAGTAGAACAGGGTATCATGGCTACACCTTC. It translates to CASRTGYHGYTF. The chain uses TRBV19 and TRBJ1-2, with D tentatively TRBD1 (6 bases). V was pared by 6 bases and J by 6 bases, with 11 bases between. CDR1 and CDR2 (germline): LNHDA, SQIVND (reference sequence). The CDR3 covers 12 residues.

CDR3 protein: CSARGQGSNQPQHF. CDR3 sequence (DNA): TGCAGTGCTAGGGGACAGGGTAGCAATCAGCCCCAGCATTTT. This chain links TRBV20-1 with TRBJ1-5; the match to TRBD1 covers 9 bases. The CDR3 is made up of 14 amino acids. The germline gives CDR1 DFQATT, CDR2 SNEGSKA (reference sequence). V gave up 3 bases and J gave up 0 bases; unmatched junction bases: 0.

Comment on this clonotype: A read error may be the cause here, since a much bigger clone is one base away. The chain uses TRBV27 and TRBJ2-1, with 9 bases fitting TRBD2. Germline V gene lookup returns CDR1 MNHEY and CDR2 SMNVEV (reference sequence). V trimming: 6 bases; J trimming: 8 bases; junction bases outside the gene matches: 5. The CDR3 spans 13 residues. The CDR3 DNA follows: TGTGCCAGCAGGATTAGCGGGAGCTATGAGCAGTTCTTC. This gives the protein CASRISGSYEQFF.

This clonotype was recorded at least ten times. The chain combines TRBV12-3 or TRBV12-4 with TRBJ2-3; D remains unclear. Trimming shortened V by 5 bases and J by 2 bases, and 11 bases separated the two germline ends. The length of the CDR3 is 14 residues. CDR3 residues: CASSRDHSTDTQYF. The CDR3, as DNA: TGTGCCAGCAGTCGCGACCATTCCACAGATACGCAGTATTTT.